This TCR beta chain was identified during a study of CD8 T cells in Susac syndrome. Study outcomes and limitations: In its TCR sequencing and HLA analysis, the study acknowledged that the number of individuals was relatively small.

Concerning this clonotype itself: Its specificity is not known.

It was negative isolation that provided the CD8+ and CD4+ T cells, whereas TEMRA cells were enriched by FACS. Reverse transcription of roughly 0.5 to 1 ug RNA used random hexamers. One entry per CDR3 protein, called by TCRdb with MiXCR from the immunoSEQ multiplex PCR reads. Of roughly 120,000 distinct CDR3 sequences in the sample, about 94% were seen once. The sequencing input was CD4+ T cells from PBMCs. The clonotype comes from a human donor with multiple sclerosis.

This CDR3 reads CASSYSSGQEAFF. The CDR3 DNA reads TGTGCCAGCAGTTACTCCAGTGGCCAGGAAGCTTTCTTT. The V and J genes are TRBV6-5 and TRBJ1-1, with D uncertain. V lost 0 bases and J lost 8, with 10 bases in between. This CDR3 is 13 amino acids long. The germline V gene encodes CDR1 MNHEY and CDR2 SVGAGI.